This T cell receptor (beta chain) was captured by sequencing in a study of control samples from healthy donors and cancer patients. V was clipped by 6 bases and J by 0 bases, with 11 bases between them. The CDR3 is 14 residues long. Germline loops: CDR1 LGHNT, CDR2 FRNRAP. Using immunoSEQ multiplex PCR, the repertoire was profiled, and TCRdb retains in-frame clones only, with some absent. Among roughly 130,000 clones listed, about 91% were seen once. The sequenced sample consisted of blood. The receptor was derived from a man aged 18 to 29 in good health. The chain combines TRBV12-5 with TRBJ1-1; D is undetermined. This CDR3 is CASGPGRLNTEAFF. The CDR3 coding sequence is TGTGCTAGTGGACCCGGCCGGTTGAACACTGAAGCTTTCTTT.